This T cell receptor beta chain was found in a study of OX40 agonist ivuxolimab in advanced cancers. As for the study in general: A diagnosis of hepatocellular carcinoma, melanoma, renal cell or head and neck cancer was present in dose-escalation patients. Study-level results: The specificity for antigen of the expanded peripheral T cells was not determined.

At baseline, cycle 4 day 1, and cycle 7 day 1, blood was sampled. Sequencing used immunoSEQ multiplex PCR; TCRdb keeps in-frame clones, though not all of them. Of 65,000 to 95,000 clones listed, over 75% are singletons. The CDR3 totals 13 residues. The germline V gene has CDR1 LNHDA and CDR2 SQIVND (reference sequence). V was clipped by 4 bases and J by 6 bases, with 13 bases between them. Comments on this clone: The antigen is unknown.

The specimen was CD4+ or CD8+ T cells sorted from blood, collected in a trial of the OX40 agonist ivuxolimab. V and J are TRBV19 and TRBJ2-7; D perhaps matches TRBD2 (6 bases). This TCR came from an adult with an advanced solid tumor such as melanoma, head and neck, liver or kidney cancer. The DNA for the CDR3 is TGTGCCAGTAGTAAATCCCCGGGGGTCGAGCAGTACTTC. Protein product: CASSKSPGVEQYF.